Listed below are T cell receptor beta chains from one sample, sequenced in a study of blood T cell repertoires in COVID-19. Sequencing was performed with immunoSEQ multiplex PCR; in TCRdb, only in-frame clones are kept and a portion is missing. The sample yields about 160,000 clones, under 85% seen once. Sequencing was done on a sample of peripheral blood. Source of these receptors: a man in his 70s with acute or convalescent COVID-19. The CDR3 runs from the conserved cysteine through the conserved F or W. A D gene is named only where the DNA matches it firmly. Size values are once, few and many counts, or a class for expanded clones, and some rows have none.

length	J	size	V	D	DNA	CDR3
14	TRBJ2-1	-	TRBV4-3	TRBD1	TGCGCCAGCAGCCGGGGACAGCTTTACAATGAGCAGTTCTTC	CASSRGQLYNEQFF
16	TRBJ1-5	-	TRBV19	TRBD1	TGTGCCAGTAGTACCACCGGGACAGGAACAGGTCAGCCCCAGCATTTT	CASSTTGTGTGQPQHF
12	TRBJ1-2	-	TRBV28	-	TGTGCCAGCAGTTTAATACAGGATGGCTACACCTTC	CASSLIQDGYTF
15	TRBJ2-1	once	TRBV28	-	TGTGCCAGCAGATTGGGCCAGTTTTCCTACAATGAGCAGTTCTTC	CASRLGQFSYNEQFF
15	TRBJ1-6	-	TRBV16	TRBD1	TGTGCCAGCAGCAAGTCCGACAGGGAGAATTCACCCCTCCACTTT	CASSKSDRENSPLHF
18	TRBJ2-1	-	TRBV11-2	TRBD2	TGTGCCAGCAGCTCTCCCCCAGGTAGCGGGGTAACCTACAATGAGCAGTTCTTC	CASSSPPGSGVTYNEQFF
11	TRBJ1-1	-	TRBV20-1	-	TGCGGATCGGTCGCGAGGACTGAAGCTTTCTTT	CGSVARTEAFF
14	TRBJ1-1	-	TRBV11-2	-	TGTGCCAGCAGCTTAGTCGGGGGGAACACTGAAGCTTTCTTT	CASSLVGGNTEAFF
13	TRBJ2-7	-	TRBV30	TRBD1	TGTGCCTGGAGTACAGGGGGCTTGGGCGAGCAGTACTTC	CAWSTGGLGEQYF
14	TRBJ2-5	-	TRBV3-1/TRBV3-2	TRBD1	TGTGCCAGCAGCCAGACAGGGGGCAGGGAGACCCAGTACTTC	CASSQTGGRETQYF
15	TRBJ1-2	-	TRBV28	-	TGTGCCAGCAGTCCATTGGCCGGGACAACATATGGCTACACCTTC	CASSPLAGTTYGYTF
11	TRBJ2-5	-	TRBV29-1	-	TGCAGCGTTGTTCATGGGGAGACCCAGTACTTC	CSVVHGETQYF
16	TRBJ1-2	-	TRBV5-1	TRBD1	TGCGCCAGCAGCTTGGCCCCCGGACAGGGGGCGGGTGGCTACACCTTC	CASSLAPGQGAGGYTF
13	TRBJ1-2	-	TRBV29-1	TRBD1	TGCAGCGCTGGGACAGGAGGTTCCTATGGCTACACCTTC	CSAGTGGSYGYTF
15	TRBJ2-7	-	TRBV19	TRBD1	TGTGCCAGTAGTATAGGGACAGGGGGTCCCTACGAGCAGTACTTC	CASSIGTGGPYEQYF
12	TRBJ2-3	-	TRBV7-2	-	TGTGCCAGCTCGGACATGACAGATACGCAGTATTTT	CASSDMTDTQYF
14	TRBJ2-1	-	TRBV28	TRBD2	TGTGCCAGCACTAGCGGGTCCTCCTACAATGAGCAGTTCTTC	CASTSGSSYNEQFF
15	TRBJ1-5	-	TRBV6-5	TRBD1	TGTGCCAGCACCTCCGGGACAGGGGGTTTTCAGCCCCAGCATTTT	CASTSGTGGFQPQHF
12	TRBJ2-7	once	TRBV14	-	TGTGCCAGCAGCCAAGCCACGGGTGAGCAGTACTTC	CASSQATGEQYF
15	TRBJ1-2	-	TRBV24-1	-	TGTGCCACCAGTGATTTGCAAGGAGGGATCTATGGCTACACCTTC	CATSDLQGGIYGYTF
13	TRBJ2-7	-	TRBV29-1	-	TGCAGCGCTTGCCGACAGGATAGCAACGAGCAGTACTTC	CSACRQDSNEQYF
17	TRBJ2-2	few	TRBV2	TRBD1	TGTGCCAGCAGAGAGAGCCGGGACAGGGTAAACACCGGGGAGCTGTTTTTT	CASRESRDRVNTGELFF
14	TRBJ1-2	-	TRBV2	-	TGTGCCAGCAGTGCGGGATTATCCTTCTATGGCTACACCTTC	CASSAGLSFYGYTF
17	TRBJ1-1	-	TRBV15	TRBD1	TGTGCCACCAGCAGAGATATTCGGACAGGGGCTTCCACTGAAGCTTTCTTT	CATSRDIRTGASTEAFF
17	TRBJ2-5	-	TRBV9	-	TGTGCCAGCAGCGTAGGCCCCACCGGACTACACCAAGAGACCCAGTACTTC	CASSVGPTGLHQETQYF
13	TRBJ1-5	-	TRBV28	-	TGTGCCAGCAGAAGGGGGGGAAATCAGCCCCAGCATTTT	CASRRGGNQPQHF
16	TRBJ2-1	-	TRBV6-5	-	TGTGCCAGCAGTTTAACAGGGATGAGCTCCTACAATGAGCAGTTCTTC	CASSLTGMSSYNEQFF
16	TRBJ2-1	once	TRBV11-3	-	TGTGCCAGCAGCTCGACGTCGGCTAGCTCCTACAATGAGCAGTTCTTC	CASSSTSASSYNEQFF
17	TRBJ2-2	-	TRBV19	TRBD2	TGTGCCAGTAGTTCCCCGGGACTAGCGCAAAACACCGGGGAGCTGTTTTTT	CASSSPGLAQNTGELFF
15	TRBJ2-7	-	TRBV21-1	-	TGTGCCAGCAGCAACACAGGGGGTGTCTCCTACGAGCAGTACTTC	CASSNTGGVSYEQYF
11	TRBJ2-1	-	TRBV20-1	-	TGCAGTGCTAGCGACAACGATCGGCAGTTCTTC	CSASDNDRQFF
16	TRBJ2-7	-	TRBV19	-	TGTGCCAGTAGGCGTACTGGGACTTCCACCGGGGACGAGCAGTACTTC	CASRRTGTSTGDEQYF
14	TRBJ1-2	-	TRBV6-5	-	TGTGCCAGCAGTCCGCTGGGCGGGGCCGGGGGCTACACCTTC	CASSPLGGAGGYTF
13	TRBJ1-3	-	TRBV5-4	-	TGTGCCAGCCACATTACAGGTGGAAACACCATATATTTT	CASHITGGNTIYF
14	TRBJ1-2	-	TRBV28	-	TGTGCCAGCAGTCCTGGTCTCGGTAACTATGGCTACACCTTC	CASSPGLGNYGYTF
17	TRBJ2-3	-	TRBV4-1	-	TGCGCCAGCAGCGACTCTCTGGGGGCCGCTGGCACAGATACGCAGTATTTT	CASSDSLGAAGTDTQYF
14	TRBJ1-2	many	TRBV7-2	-	TGTGCCAGCAGCTTAGGTGGCAGTAACTATGGCTACACCTTC	CASSLGGSNYGYTF
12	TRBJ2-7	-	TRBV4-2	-	TGTGCCAGCAGCCAAGATTCGTACGAGCAGTACTTC	CASSQDSYEQYF
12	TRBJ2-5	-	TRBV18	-	TGTGCCAGCTCACCAGAGTTGGAGACCCAGTACTTC	CASSPELETQYF
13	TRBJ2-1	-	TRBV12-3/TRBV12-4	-	TGTGCCAGCAGTGATATGAGGCACAATGAGCAGTTCTTC	CASSDMRHNEQFF
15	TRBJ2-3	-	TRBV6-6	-	TGTGCCAGCAGTTACTCGAGCCTAGGGGCAGATACGCAGTATTTT	CASSYSSLGADTQYF
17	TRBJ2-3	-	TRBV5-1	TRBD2	TGCGCCAGCAGCTTGGTGGGTAGCGGGGGGGCCTCGGGGACGCAGTATTTT	CASSLVGSGGASGTQYF
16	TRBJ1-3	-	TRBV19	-	TGTGCCAGTAGTATTCCCTCGACATTCTCTGGAAACACCATATATTTT	CASSIPSTFSGNTIYF
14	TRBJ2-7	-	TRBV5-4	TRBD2	TGTGCCAGCAGCTTGGACCGCGGGGGCTACGAGCAGTACTTC	CASSLDRGGYEQYF
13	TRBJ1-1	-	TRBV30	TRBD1	TGTGCCGACAGGGGGCCATGGGACACTGAAGCTTTCTTT	CADRGPWDTEAFF
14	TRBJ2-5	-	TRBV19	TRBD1	TGTGCCAGTAGTATCGGCAGGGGGCAAGAGACCCAGTACTTC	CASSIGRGQETQYF
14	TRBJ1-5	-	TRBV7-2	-	TGTGCCAGCAGCCTCCAGAGGGGGGGACAGCCCCAGCATTTT	CASSLQRGGQPQHF
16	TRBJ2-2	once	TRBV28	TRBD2	TGTGCCAGCAGTGCTAGCGGGAGGGGGAAGACCGGGGAGCTGTTTTTT	CASSASGRGKTGELFF
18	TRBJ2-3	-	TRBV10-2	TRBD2	TGCGCCAGCAGTGAGTGGCTAGCGGGGGGACCTAGCACAGATACGCAGTATTTT	CASSEWLAGGPSTDTQYF
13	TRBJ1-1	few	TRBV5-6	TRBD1	TGTGCCAGCACCCGAGCTCGACAGGGTGAAGCTTTCTTT	CASTRARQGEAFF
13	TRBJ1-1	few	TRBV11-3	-	TGTGCCAGCAGTCCAGGGTGGGGCACTGAAGCTTTCTTT	CASSPGWGTEAFF
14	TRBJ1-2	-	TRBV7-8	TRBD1	TGTGCCAGCAGCCCGCGGACAGGTGTCTATGGCTACACCTTC	CASSPRTGVYGYTF